A selection of T cell receptor beta chains follows, all from one sample in a study of shared clonotypes between healthy human individuals. TCRdb keeps only in-frame clones here, not all; method: immunoSEQ multiplex PCR. The sample includes roughly 2 million clones, about 94% of them seen just once. Specimen: naive CD4+ T cells sorted from blood. These receptors were taken from a man between 18 and 35 years old in good health. CDR3s include the opening cysteine and the closing phenylalanine or tryptophan. A D gene is named only where the DNA matches it firmly. The size of a clone is reported for some rows only, either as once, few or many, or as a class for expanded clones.

abundance,v_gene,d_gene,j_gene,CDR3nt,CDR3aa
.,TRBV7-7,TRBD1,TRBJ2-7,TGTGCTAGCAGCTTATCAACAGGGGCCGAGCAGTACTTC,CASSLSTGAEQYF
.,TRBV5-1,.,TRBJ2-7,TGCGCCAGCAGCTTGGGGCAGGGTTCCCACGAGCAGTACTTC,CASSLGQGSHEQYF
.,TRBV2,.,TRBJ1-3,TGTGCCAGCAGTGGGGAGGGAAACACCATATATTTT,CASSGEGNTIYF
.,TRBV6-1,TRBD1,TRBJ1-1,TGTGCCAGCAGTGAAGCGAGATTAGGGACAGGGAGTAAAGCTTTCTTT,CASSEARLGTGSKAFF
.,TRBV10-3,.,TRBJ2-7,TGTGCCATCAACCCGGACAAGACAACCTACGAGCAGTACTTC,CAINPDKTTYEQYF
.,TRBV6-1,.,TRBJ2-5,TGTGCCAGCACGCAGGGGATAGCAGAGACCCAGTACTTC,CASTQGIAETQYF
.,TRBV7-2,.,TRBJ2-1,TGTGCCAGCAGCTTGTTCCGGTCCCGGAATGAGCAGTTCTTC,CASSLFRSRNEQFF
.,TRBV1,.,TRBJ1-1,TGCACCAGCAGCCTCTACTCCAGGGGCATGAACACTGAAGCTTTCTTT,CTSSLYSRGMNTEAFF
.,TRBV4-1,.,TRBJ2-3,TGCGCCAGCAGCCAAGCTAGCGCCGGCACAGATACGCAGTATTTT,CASSQASAGTDTQYF
once,TRBV2,TRBD1,TRBJ1-2,TGTGCCAGCAGCCCCAGGACAGGGGGCGACTATGGCTACACCTTC,CASSPRTGGDYGYTF
.,TRBV15,.,TRBJ2-5,TGTGCCACCAGCAGAGATACCTTACAAGAGACCCAGTACTTC,CATSRDTLQETQYF
.,TRBV1,.,TRBJ2-1,TGCACCAGCAGGGGGACCTCCTACAATGAGCAGTTCTTC,CTSRGTSYNEQFF
.,TRBV2,TRBD1,TRBJ2-7,TGTGCCAGCAGTCAGGGGGCGTTGAGCGAGCAGTACTTC,CASSQGALSEQYF
.,TRBV18,TRBD1,TRBJ1-2,TGTGCCAGCTCACCACCGGGGACAGGGGTTAAGTCGGGCGGCTACACCTTC,CASSPPGTGVKSGGYTF
.,TRBV5-4,TRBD1,TRBJ1-6,TGTGCCAGCAGCCCTGGACAGGGTAATTCACCCCTCCACTTT,CASSPGQGNSPLHF
.,TRBV19,.,TRBJ1-1,TGTGCCAGTAGCCGGACCGAAAAAAGCACTGAAGCTTTCTTT,CASSRTEKSTEAFF
.,TRBV18,TRBD2,TRBJ2-1,TGTGCCAGCTCACCACAGGCGGCGGGAGGTAGGTCCTACAATGAGCAGTTCTTC,CASSPQAAGGRSYNEQFF